This TCR beta chain was identified during a study of T cell responses to AZD1222 COVID-19 vaccine. Germline CDR1 is SGHRS and CDR2 is YFSETQ. The CDR3 is 16 amino acids. Trimming took 1 base from V and 1 from J; bases not matched to a gene: 6. Sequenced by immunoSEQ multiplex PCR; TCRdb stores in-frame clones only, minus some. The sample yields about 120,000 clones, about 91% seen once. Source: peripheral blood, taken on day 0 of AZD1222 vaccination. The rearrangement uses TRBV5-1 and TRBJ1-1, with 8 bases that match TRBD1. This receptor was identified in an adult in good health. CDR3 DNA sequence: TGCGCCAGCAGCTTGACCGTCCAGGGGGCGAACACTGAAGCTTTCTTT. Amino acids: CASSLTVQGANTEAFF.